Sequencing of this T cell receptor (beta chain) was carried out in a study of blood T cell repertoires in COVID-19. Study information: Material from acute and convalescent COVID-19 was sourced from the United States, Italy and Spain. PBMCs, B-cell-depleted T cells, or T cells provided the cDNA or gDNA that made up the material.

In the case of this clone: A junction boundary mismatches the germline segment, possibly from a read error.

Original methodology: Reference gene primer amplification yielded estimated nucleated cell counts. TCRdb keeps only in-frame clones here, not all; method: immunoSEQ multiplex PCR. D and trimming were read from the DNA, whereas the V and J calls and clone size are those reported in that table. The sample records roughly 74,000 clones, around 88% being singletons. The CDR3 length is 12 residues. The V gene's germline CDR1 is SGHTA and CDR2 FQGNSA. The origin of this receptor is a woman aged 80 or over with active or convalescent COVID-19. The sample taken for sequencing was peripheral blood. The chain recombines TRBV7-2 with TRBJ2-1; possibly TRBD2 for D (6 bases). CDR3 region: CASSPSVDAEVF. Here the CDR3 DNA reads TGTGCCAGCAGCCCTAGCGTGGACGCCGAGGTCTTC.